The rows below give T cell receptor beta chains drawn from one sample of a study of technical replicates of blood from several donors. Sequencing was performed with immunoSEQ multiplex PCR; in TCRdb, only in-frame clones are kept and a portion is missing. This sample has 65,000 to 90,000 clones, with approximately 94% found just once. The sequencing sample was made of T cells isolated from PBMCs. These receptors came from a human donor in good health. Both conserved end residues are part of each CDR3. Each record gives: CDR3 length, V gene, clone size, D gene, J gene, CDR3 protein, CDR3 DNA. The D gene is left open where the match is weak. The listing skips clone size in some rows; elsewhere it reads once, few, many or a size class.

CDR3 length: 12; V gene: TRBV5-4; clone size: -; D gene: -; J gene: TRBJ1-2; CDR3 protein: CASSGTGSGYTF; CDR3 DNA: TGTGCCAGCAGCGGAACAGGGTCTGGCTACACCTTC
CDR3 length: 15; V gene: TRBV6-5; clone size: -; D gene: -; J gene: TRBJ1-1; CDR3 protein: CASSSPGTVGGEAFF; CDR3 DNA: TGTGCCAGCAGTTCCCCCGGGACCGTGGGGGGTGAAGCTTTCTTT
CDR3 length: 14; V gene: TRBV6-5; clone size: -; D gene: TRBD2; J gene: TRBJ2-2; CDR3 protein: CASSPAGLTGELFF; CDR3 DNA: TGTGCCAGCTCGCCAGCGGGGCTTACCGGGGAGCTGTTTTTT
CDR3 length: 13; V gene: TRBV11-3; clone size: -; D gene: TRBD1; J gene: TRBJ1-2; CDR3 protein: CASSPGTGYGYTF; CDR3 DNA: TGTGCCAGCAGCCCTGGGACAGGCTATGGCTACACCTTC
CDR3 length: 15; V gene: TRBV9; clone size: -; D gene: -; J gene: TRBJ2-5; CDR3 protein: CASSVGAAYQETQYF; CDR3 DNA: TGTGCCAGCAGCGTAGGGGCCGCATACCAAGAGACCCAGTACTTC
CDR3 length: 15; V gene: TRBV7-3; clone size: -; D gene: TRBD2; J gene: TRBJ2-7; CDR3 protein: CASRVRAGGYYEQYF; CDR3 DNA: TGTGCCAGCAGGGTGAGAGCGGGAGGATACTACGAGCAGTACTTC
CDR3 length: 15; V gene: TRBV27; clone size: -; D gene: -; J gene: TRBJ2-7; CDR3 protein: CASSYGGTVSYEQYF; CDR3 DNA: TGTGCCAGCAGTTACGGCGGGACCGTCTCCTACGAGCAGTACTTC
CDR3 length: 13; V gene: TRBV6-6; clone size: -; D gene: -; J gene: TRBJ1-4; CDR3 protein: CASSYRGNEKLFF; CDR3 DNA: TGTGCCAGCAGTTACAGGGGCAATGAAAAACTGTTTTTT
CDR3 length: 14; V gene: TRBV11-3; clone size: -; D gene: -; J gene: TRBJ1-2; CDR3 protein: CASSPTGANYGYTF; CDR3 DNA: TGTGCCAGCAGCCCGACAGGAGCTAACTATGGCTACACCTTC
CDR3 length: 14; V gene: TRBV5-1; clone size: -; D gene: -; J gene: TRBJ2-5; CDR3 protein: CASSLDQGRETQYF; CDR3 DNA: TGCGCCAGCAGCTTGGACCAGGGAAGAGAGACCCAGTACTTC
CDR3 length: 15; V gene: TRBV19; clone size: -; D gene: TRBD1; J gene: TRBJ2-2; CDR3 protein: CASSMSIRQGRELFF; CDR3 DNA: TGTGCCAGTAGTATGTCCATAAGACAGGGGAGGGAGCTGTTTTTT
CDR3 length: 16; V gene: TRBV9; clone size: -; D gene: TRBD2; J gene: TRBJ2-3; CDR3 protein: CASSRPSGRTTDTQYF; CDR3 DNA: TGTGCCAGCAGCAGACCTAGCGGGAGGACCACAGATACGCAGTATTTT
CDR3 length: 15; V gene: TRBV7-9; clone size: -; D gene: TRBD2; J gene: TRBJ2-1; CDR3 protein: CASILSGRPYNEQFF; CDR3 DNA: TGTGCCAGCATCTTAAGCGGGAGGCCCTACAATGAGCAGTTCTTC
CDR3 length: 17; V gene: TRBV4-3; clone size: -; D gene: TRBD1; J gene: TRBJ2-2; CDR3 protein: CASSLKGQGTSTGELFF; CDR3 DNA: TGCGCCAGCAGCCTAAAAGGACAGGGGACTTCAACCGGGGAGCTGTTTTTT
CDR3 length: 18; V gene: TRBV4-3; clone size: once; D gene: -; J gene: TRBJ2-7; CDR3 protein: CASSQGLRQARINYEQYF; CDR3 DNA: TGCGCCAGCAGCCAAGGTCTACGGCAGGCCCGGATTAACTACGAGCAGTACTTC
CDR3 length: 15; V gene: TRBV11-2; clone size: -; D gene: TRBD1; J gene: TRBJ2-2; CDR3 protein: CASSAGTGLTGELFF; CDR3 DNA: TGTGCCAGCAGCGCAGGGACAGGGCTCACCGGGGAGCTGTTTTTT
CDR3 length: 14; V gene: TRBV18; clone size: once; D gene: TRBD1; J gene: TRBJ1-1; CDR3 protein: CASSLGGRDTEAFF; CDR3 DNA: TGTGCCAGCTCACTAGGGGGCCGGGACACTGAAGCTTTCTTT
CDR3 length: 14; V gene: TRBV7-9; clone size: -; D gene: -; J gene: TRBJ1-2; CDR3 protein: CASTPLDKFYGYTF; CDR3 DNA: TGTGCCAGCACCCCCTTAGACAAGTTCTATGGCTACACCTTC
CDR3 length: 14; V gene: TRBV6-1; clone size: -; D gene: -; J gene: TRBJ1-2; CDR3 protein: CASSESFWGAGYTF; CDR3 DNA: TGTGCCAGCAGTGAAAGTTTTTGGGGCGCCGGCTACACCTTC
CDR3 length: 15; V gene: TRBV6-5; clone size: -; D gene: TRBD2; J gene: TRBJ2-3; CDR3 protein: CASSYGPAGGSSQYF; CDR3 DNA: TGTGCCAGCAGTTACGGCCCAGCGGGAGGGAGTTCGCAGTATTTT
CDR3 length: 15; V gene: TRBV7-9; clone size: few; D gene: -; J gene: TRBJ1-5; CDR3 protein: CASSAPGEAIQPQHF; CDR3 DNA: TGTGCCAGCAGCGCTCCGGGGGAAGCGATTCAGCCCCAGCATTTT
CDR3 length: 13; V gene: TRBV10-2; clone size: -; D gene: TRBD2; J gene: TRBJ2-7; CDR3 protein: CASSPGGGPEQYF; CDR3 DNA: TGCGCCAGCAGTCCCGGGGGAGGGCCCGAGCAGTACTTC
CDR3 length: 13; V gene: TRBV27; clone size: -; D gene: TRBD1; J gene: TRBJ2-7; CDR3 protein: CASSSYRGYEQYF; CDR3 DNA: TGTGCCAGCAGTTCCTACAGGGGTTACGAGCAGTACTTC
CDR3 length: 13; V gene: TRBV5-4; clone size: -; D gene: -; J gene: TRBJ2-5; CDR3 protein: CASSFRRGETQYF; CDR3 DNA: TGTGCCAGCAGCTTTAGGCGGGGAGAGACCCAGTACTTC
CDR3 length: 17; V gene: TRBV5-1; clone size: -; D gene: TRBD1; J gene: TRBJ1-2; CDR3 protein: CASSSTPGQGAYYGYTF; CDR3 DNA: TGCGCCAGCAGCTCGACTCCGGGACAGGGTGCATACTATGGCTACACCTTC
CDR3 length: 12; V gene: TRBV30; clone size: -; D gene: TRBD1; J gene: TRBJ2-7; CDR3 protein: CAWTGQGNEQYF; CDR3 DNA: TGTGCCTGGACTGGACAGGGCAACGAGCAGTACTTC
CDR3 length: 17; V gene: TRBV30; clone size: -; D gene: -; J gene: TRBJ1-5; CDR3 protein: CAWSAPGIGGGKQPQHF; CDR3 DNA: TGTGCCTGGAGTGCGCCGGGTATCGGGGGAGGTAAGCAGCCCCAGCATTTT
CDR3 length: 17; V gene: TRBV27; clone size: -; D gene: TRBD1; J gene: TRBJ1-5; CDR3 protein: CASSLNAGQGKSQPQHF; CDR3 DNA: TGTGCCAGCAGTTTAAACGCCGGACAGGGGAAGAGTCAGCCCCAGCATTTT
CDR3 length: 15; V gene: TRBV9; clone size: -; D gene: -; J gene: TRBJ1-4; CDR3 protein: CASNSQAATNEKLFF; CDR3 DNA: TGTGCCAGCAACTCTCAGGCTGCAACTAATGAAAAACTGTTTTTT
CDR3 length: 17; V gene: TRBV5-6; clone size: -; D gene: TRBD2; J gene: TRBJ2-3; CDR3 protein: CASSFRLSGRQADTQYF; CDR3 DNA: TGTGCCAGCAGCTTCCGCCTAAGCGGGAGGCAGGCAGATACGCAGTATTTT
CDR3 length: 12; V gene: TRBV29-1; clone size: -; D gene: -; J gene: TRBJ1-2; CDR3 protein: CSVAAYDYGYTF; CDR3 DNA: TGCAGCGTGGCGGCTTATGACTATGGCTACACCTTC
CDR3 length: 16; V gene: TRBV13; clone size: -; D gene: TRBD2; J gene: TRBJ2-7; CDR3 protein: CASSFYPGLAGEVQYF; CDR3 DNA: TGTGCCAGCAGCTTCTACCCAGGACTAGCGGGAGAGGTGCAGTACTTC
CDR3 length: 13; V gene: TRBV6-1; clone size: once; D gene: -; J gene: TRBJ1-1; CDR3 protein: CASDGGWGTEAFF; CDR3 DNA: TGTGCCAGTGACGGGGGTTGGGGAACTGAAGCTTTCTTT
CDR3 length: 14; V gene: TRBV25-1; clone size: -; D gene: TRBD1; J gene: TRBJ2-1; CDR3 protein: CASSGTGKLNEQFF; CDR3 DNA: TGTGCCAGCAGTGGGACAGGGAAACTCAATGAGCAGTTCTTC
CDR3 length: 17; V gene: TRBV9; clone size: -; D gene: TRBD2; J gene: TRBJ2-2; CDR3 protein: CASSVGASGRKTGELFF; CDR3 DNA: TGTGCCAGCAGCGTAGGAGCTAGCGGGAGGAAAACCGGGGAGCTGTTTTTT
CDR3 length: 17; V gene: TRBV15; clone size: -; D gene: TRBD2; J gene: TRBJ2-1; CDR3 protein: CATSDPGTSGNYNEQFF; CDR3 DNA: TGTGCCACCAGCGACCCCGGGACTAGCGGTAATTACAATGAGCAGTTCTTC
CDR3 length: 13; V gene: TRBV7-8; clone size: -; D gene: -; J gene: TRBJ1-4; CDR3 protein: CASSFGTAEKLFF; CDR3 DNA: TGTGCCAGCAGCTTCGGGACTGCTGAAAAACTGTTTTTT
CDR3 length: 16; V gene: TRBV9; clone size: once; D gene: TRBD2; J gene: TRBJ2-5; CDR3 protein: CASSVGLAGEGETQYF; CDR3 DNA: TGTGCCAGCAGCGTAGGGCTAGCGGGAGAGGGGGAGACCCAGTACTTC
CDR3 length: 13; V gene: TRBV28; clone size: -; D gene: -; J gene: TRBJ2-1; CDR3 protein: CASHQGGYNEQFF; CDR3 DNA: TGTGCCAGCCACCAGGGAGGTTACAATGAGCAGTTCTTC
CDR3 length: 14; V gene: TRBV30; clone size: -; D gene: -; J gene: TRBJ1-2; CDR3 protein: CAWSLTTQGYGYTF; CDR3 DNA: TGTGCCTGGAGTTTGACAACCCAGGGTTATGGCTACACCTTC
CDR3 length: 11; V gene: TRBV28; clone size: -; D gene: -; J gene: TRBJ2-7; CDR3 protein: CAIRSSYEQYF; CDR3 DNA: TGTGCCATTCGTAGCTCCTACGAGCAGTACTTC
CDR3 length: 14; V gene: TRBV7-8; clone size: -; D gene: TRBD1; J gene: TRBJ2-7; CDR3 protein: CASSEGQVSYEQYF; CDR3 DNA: TGTGCCAGCAGCGAAGGACAGGTCTCCTACGAGCAGTACTTC
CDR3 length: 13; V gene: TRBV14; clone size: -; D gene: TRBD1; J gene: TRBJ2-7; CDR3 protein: CASDGQGGVEQYF; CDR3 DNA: TGTGCCAGCGACGGACAGGGCGGCGTCGAGCAGTACTTC
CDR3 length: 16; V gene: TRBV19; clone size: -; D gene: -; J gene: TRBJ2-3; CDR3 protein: CASSLGTPTSTDTQYF; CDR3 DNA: TGTGCCAGTAGTCTAGGGACTCCAACTAGCACAGATACGCAGTATTTT
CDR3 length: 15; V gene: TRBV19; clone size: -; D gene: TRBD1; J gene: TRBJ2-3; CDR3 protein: CASSSRQGAADTQYF; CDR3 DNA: TGTGCCAGTAGTTCAAGACAGGGGGCCGCAGATACGCAGTATTTT
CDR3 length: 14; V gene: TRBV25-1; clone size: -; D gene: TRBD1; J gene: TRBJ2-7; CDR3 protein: CASSGGQAPYEQYF; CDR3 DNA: TGTGCCAGCAGTGGCGGACAGGCCCCCTACGAGCAGTACTTC
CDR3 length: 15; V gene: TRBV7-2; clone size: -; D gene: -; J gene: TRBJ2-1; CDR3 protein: CASSFGGSSYNEQFF; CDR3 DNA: TGTGCCAGCAGCTTCGGGGGAAGCTCCTACAATGAGCAGTTCTTC
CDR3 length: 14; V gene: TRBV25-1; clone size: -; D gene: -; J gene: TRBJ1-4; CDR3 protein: CASSDAGPNEKLFF; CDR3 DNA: TGTGCCAGCAGTGACGCGGGGCCGAATGAAAAACTGTTTTTT
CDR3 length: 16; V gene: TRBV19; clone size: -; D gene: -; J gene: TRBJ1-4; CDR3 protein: CASSRGLLDLNEKLFF; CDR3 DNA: TGTGCCAGTAGTAGGGGACTCCTAGACCTCAATGAAAAACTGTTTTTT
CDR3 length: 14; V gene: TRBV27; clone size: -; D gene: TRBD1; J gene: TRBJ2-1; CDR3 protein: CASRSGTGINEQFF; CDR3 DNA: TGTGCCAGCAGATCCGGGACAGGTATTAATGAGCAGTTCTTC
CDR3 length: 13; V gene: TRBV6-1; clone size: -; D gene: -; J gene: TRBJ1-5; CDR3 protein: CASSIPSNQPQHF; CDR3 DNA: TGTGCCAGCAGTATCCCGAGCAATCAGCCCCAGCATTTT
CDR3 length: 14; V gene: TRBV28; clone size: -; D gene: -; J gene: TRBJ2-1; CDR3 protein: CASSPQTSFLEQFF; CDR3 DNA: TGTGCCAGCAGTCCACAGACTAGTTTCCTTGAGCAGTTCTTC